The entry that follows covers one TCR beta chain sequence. Antigen unknown. This sample was taken from a study of T cell responses to AZD1222 COVID-19 vaccine. Study conclusions and caveats: Receipt of two AZD1222 doses was followed by a rise in Spike-specific TCR breadth and depth. Clonal diversity may have been underestimated, and the donors were mostly white British, with more females than males. Scientists sampled the repertoires only once the peak T cell response had passed.

The assay was immunoSEQ multiplex PCR, and TCRdb's table has in-frame clones only and misses some. The sample includes tens of thousands of clones, roughly 75% of them seen just once. CDR1 SEHNR and CDR2 FQNEAQ come from the germline V gene (reference sequence). The ends were cut back, 1 base at V and 3 bases at J, with 10 bases in the middle. This CDR3 comprises 15 residues. The chain employs TRBV7-9 and TRBJ2-1; D is possibly TRBD2 (5 bases). This sample comprised peripheral blood, obtained 28 days after the second AZD1222 dose. The sequence derives from an adult who received the AZD1222 COVID-19 vaccine. Written as DNA, the CDR3 is TGTGCCAGCAGCTTAGGTAGCGCGCTCTACAATGAGCAGTTCTTC. It specifies CASSLGSALYNEQFF.